Listed below are T cell receptor beta chains from one sample, sequenced in a study of blood T cells in healthy people across ages. TCRdb re-called the 5' RACE reads with MiXCR, one entry per CDR3 protein. The data contain fewer than 1 million distinct CDR3 sequences, roughly 44% of them singletons. Sample: blood. These receptors all come from a man in his sixties in good health. The CDR3 runs from the conserved cysteine through the conserved F or W. Fields, in order: CDR3 length, V gene, J gene, D gene, clone size, CDR3 DNA, CDR3 protein. A D gene is named only where the DNA matches it firmly. The size field is filled for only some rows; it gives once, few, many or a size class.

12,TRBV12-3/TRBV12-4,TRBJ1-1,-,-,TGTGCCAGCAGTTTGGGACGGCTTGAAGCTTTCTTT,CASSLGRLEAFF
12,TRBV20-1,TRBJ2-1,-,-,TGCAGTGCTAGAGATTTAGCGGAGGGGCAGTTCTTC,CSARDLAEGQFF
14,TRBV9,TRBJ1-4,-,-,TGTGCCAGCAGCGTACTATTCGGGGGACCAAAACTGTTTTTT,CASSVLFGGPKLFF
15,TRBV11-1,TRBJ2-7,TRBD1,-,TGTGCCAGCAGCCGCACCGGGACAGGTTCATTCGAGCAGTACTTC,CASSRTGTGSFEQYF
16,TRBV2,TRBJ2-1,TRBD1,few,TGTGCCAGCAGTCGACAGGGTCGTCATAACAACAATGAGCAGTTCTTC,CASSRQGRHNNNEQFF
14,TRBV6-1,TRBJ2-5,-,-,TGTGCCAGCAGTAGGCAGGAGACTGGGGAGACCCAGTACTTC,CASSRQETGETQYF
15,TRBV20-1,TRBJ1-5,-,once,TGCAGTGCTAGAGGGGAGTCCTTGGGCAGTCAGCCCCAGCATTTT,CSARGESLGSQPQHF
13,TRBV3-1,TRBJ1-1,-,-,TGTGCCAGCAGCCAAAAGATGAACACTGAAGCTTTCTTT,CASSQKMNTEAFF
15,TRBV29-1,TRBJ2-7,TRBD1,few,TGCAGCGTTGAATTGGGCCGGGACAGGGCCTACGAGCAGTACTTC,CSVELGRDRAYEQYF
11,TRBV3-1,TRBJ2-4,-,once,TGTGCCAGCAGCCAAGGTTACATTCAGTACTTC,CASSQGYIQYF
14,TRBV6-5,TRBJ1-4,-,-,TGTGCCAGCAGCCTAAAGGGGTTGGGGGAAAAGCTGTTTTTT,CASSLKGLGEKLFF
11,TRBV7-2,TRBJ2-5,-,many,TGTGCCAGCAGGAGCCCGGAGACCCAGTACTTC,CASRSPETQYF
14,TRBV10-3,TRBJ2-1,TRBD2,-,TGTGCCATCAAGGGCGGGGGTTCTCTAGCTGAGCAGTTCTTC,CAIKGGGSLAEQFF
15,TRBV5-1,TRBJ2-1,TRBD2,few,TGCGCCAGCAGCTTGGAGCTAGCGGGGGCGGGTGAGCAGTTCTTC,CASSLELAGAGEQFF
12,TRBV5-1,TRBJ2-7,-,many,TGCGCCAGCAGCGTAACAGACAATGAGCAGTACTTC,CASSVTDNEQYF
13,TRBV12-3/TRBV12-4,TRBJ1-2,-,few,TGTGCCAGCAGTCGGGACATACTCTATGGCTACACCTTC,CASSRDILYGYTF
13,TRBV20-1,TRBJ2-3,-,-,TGCAGTGCTACTAGGGTAGGCACAGATACGCAGTATTTT,CSATRVGTDTQYF
12,TRBV4-2,TRBJ2-1,-,-,TGTGCCAGCAGCCAAGCTTTGGGGGAGCAGTTCTTC,CASSQALGEQFF